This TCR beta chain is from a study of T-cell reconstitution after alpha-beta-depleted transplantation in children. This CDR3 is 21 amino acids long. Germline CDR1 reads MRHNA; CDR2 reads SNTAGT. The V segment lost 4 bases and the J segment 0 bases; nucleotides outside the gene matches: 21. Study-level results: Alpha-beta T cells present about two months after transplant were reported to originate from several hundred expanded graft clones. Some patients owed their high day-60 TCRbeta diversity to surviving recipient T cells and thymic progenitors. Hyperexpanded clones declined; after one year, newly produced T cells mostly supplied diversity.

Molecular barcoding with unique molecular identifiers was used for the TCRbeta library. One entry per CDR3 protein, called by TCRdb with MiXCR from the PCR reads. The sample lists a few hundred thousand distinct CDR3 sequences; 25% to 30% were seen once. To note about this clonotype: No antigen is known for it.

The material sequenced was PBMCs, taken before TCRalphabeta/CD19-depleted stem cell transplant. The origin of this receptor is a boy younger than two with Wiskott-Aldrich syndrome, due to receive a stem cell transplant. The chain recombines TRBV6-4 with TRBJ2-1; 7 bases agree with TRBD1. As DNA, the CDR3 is TGTGCCAGCAGTGCCCGAGACAGGGCTATGGCGGGCCTGAGCTCCTACAATGAGCAGTTCTTC. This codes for CASSARDRAMAGLSSYNEQFF.